These 14 T cell receptor beta chains were sequenced from one sample in a study of cytomegalovirus exposure and HLA in healthy donors. Only in-frame clones appear in the TCRdb table, and some are missing; sequencing was by immunoSEQ multiplex PCR. This repertoire shows approximately 180,000 clones, more than 75% found once; its top ten account for about 2.5%. Sample: PBMCs. The receptors stem from a man younger than 35 in good health and CMV-seropositive.

This rearrangement joins TRBV4-1 to TRBJ2-1, with 7 nucleotides matching TRBD2. CDR3 length: 16 residues. V lost 3 bases and J lost 2; bases outside the gene matches: 7. Germline V gene lookup returns CDR1 MGHRA and CDR2 YSYEKL. This CDR3 is CASSQPLADTYNEQFF. The DNA of the CDR3 is TGCGCCAGCAGCCAGCCCCTAGCGGACACCTACAATGAGCAGTTCTTC.

V usage is TRBV5-1 and J usage is TRBJ2-3, with TRBD2 matching over 14 bases. The CDR3 spans 16 residues. Germline V gives CDR1 SGHRS, CDR2 YFSETQ. J lost 4 bases, V lost 0 bases, and 1 base had no gene match. For the CDR3, the DNA is TGCGCCAGCAGCTTGGGACTAGCGGGGGGGGCAGATACGCAGTATTTT. This gives the protein CASSLGLAGGADTQYF. Based on the CDR3 plus reference TRBV5-1 and TRBJ2-3, the full variable domain is KAGVTQTPRYLIKTRGQQVTLSCSPISGHRSVSWYQQTPGQGLQFLFEYFSETQRNKGNFPGRFSGRQFSNSRSEMNVSTLELGDSALYLCASSLGLAGGADTQYFGPGTRLTVL.

This clone was counted a single time. The same CDR3 is also encoded by other DNA sequences in this sample. The V and J genes are TRBV9 and TRBJ2-7, with TRBD2 matching over 8 bases. Unmatched junction bases numbered 3, after V lost 0 bases and J lost 1 base. Germline values: CDR1 SGDLS, CDR2 YYNGEE. The CDR3 consists of 15 residues. The CDR3 region is CASSVGASGSYEQYF. CDR3 DNA: TGTGCCAGCAGCGTAGGGGCTAGCGGGTCCTACGAGCAGTACTTC. The full variable domain, completed using reference TRBV9 and TRBJ2-7, is DSGVTQTPKHLITATGQRVTLRCSPRSGDLSVYWYQQSLDQGLQFLIQYYNGEERAKGNILERFSAQQFPDLHSELNLSSLELGDSALYFCASSVGASGSYEQYFGPGTRLTVT.

This rearrangement joins TRBV7-2 to TRBJ2-7; 7 bases align to TRBD2. This CDR3 has 14 residues. CDR1 and CDR2 from the germline V gene are SGHTA and FQGNSA. After removal of 4 bases from V and 4 bases from J, the junction contained 7 bases not matched to a gene. The CDR3 protein is CASSSGGSTYEQYF. CDR3 nucleotide sequence: TGTGCCAGCAGCTCAGGCGGGAGCACGTACGAGCAGTACTTC.

The chain has TRBV5-6 and TRBJ1-2; 7 bases map to TRBD1. Germline V gene data show CDR1 as SGHDT and CDR2 as YYEEEE. The V gene end was trimmed by 0 bases and the J gene end by 6 bases; junction bases not matched to a gene: 14. This CDR3 spans 17 amino acids. The CDR3 coding sequence is TGTGCCAGCAGCTTGGGGGGACAGAGAACGCGCCCTGATGGCTACACCTTC. Translation: CASSLGGQRTRPDGYTF.

This clone appeared a few times. The chain is built from TRBV27 and TRBJ1-2; no reliable D call. V lost 5 bases and J 5 bases, leaving 15 bases between the germline ends. The length of the CDR3 is 14 residues. From germline, CDR1 is MNHEY and CDR2 SMNVEV (reference sequence). CDR3 sequence: CASSTTRSGYGYTF. The CDR3 coding sequence is TGTGCCAGCAGTACCACAAGAAGCGGATATGGCTACACCTTC.

The J gene is TRBJ2-3, the V gene TRBV7-2; D possibly corresponds to TRBD2 (6 bases). The CDR3 spans 15 residues. Germline loops: CDR1 SGHTA, CDR2 FQGNSA. V was trimmed by 5 bases and J by 4 bases, leaving 16 bases between them. DNA of the CDR3: TGTGCCAGCAGCCCCATCGGGAGTTTAGCAGATACGCAGTATTTT. Translation: CASSPIGSLADTQYF.

This chain links TRBV29-1 with TRBJ2-6; no reliable D call. Germline V gene lookup returns CDR1 SQVTM and CDR2 ANQGSEA. CDR3 length equals 15 residues. The V and J ends lost 0 bases and 0 bases respectively, with 6 bases between them. CDR3 protein: CSVEEAASGANVLTF. The CDR3 DNA is TGCAGCGTTGAAGAGGCGGCCTCTGGGGCCAACGTCCTGACTTTC. The full variable domain, rest sourced from reference TRBV29-1 and TRBJ2-6, is SAVISQKPSRDICQRGTSLTIQCQVDSQVTMMFWYRQQPGQSLTLIATANQGSEATYESGFVIDKFPISRPNLTFSTLTVSNMSPEDSSIYLCSVEEAASGANVLTFGAGSRLTVL.

The chain joins TRBV7-6 to TRBJ2-2; 7 bases agree with TRBD1. This CDR3 has 14 residues. V was clipped by 5 bases and J by 4 bases; unmatched bases: 4. Looked up from germline, CDR1 is SGHVS and CDR2 is FNYEAQ. The CDR3: CASSRTGATGELFF. CDR3 DNA: TGTGCCAGCAGCCGAACAGGGGCCACCGGGGAGCTGTTTTTT.

The chain links TRBV7-2 to TRBJ1-1; possible D gene TRBD1, 5 bases. The CDR3 length is 11 residues. V shed 6 bases and J shed 11 bases, with 13 bases lying between them. The germline CDR1 and CDR2 sequences are SGHTA and FQGNSA. CDR3 in amino acids: CASRAGGGAFF. CDR3 nucleotides: TGTGCCAGCAGAGCGGGGGGAGGGGCTTTCTTT.

The chain uses TRBV19 and TRBJ2-2, with 8 bases fitting TRBD1. V dropped 5 bases and J dropped 7; count of bases not matched to a gene: 9. This CDR3 region has 15 residues. The germline V gene encodes CDR1 LNHDA and CDR2 SQIVND (reference sequence). Here the CDR3 reads CASSARQGRIGELFF. The CDR3 DNA reads as TGTGCCAGTAGTGCCCGACAGGGGAGGATCGGGGAGCTGTTTTTT. Full variable domain (outside the CDR3, taken from reference TRBV19 and TRBJ2-2): DGGITQSPKYLFRKEGQNVTLSCEQNLNHDAMYWYRQDPGQGLRLIYYSQIVNDFQKGDIAEGYSVSREKKESFPLTVTSAQKNPTAFYLCASSARQGRIGELFFGEGSRLTVL.

V is TRBV11-3 and J is TRBJ1-1, with D uncertain. Germline V lookup: CDR1 SGHNT, CDR2 YENEEA. The germline V and J ends were trimmed by 8 bases and 4 bases, with 11 bases remaining between them. The CDR3 sequence is 12 residues long. Here the CDR3 DNA reads TGTGCCAGCGCCATAGATGGCACTGAAGCTTTCTTT. It is translated as CASAIDGTEAFF.

The rearrangement uses TRBV10-3 and TRBJ1-2; 10 bases match TRBD1. The germline V gene has CDR1 ENHRY and CDR2 SYGVKD. V trimming: 4 bases; J trimming: 7 bases; junction bases outside the gene matches: 6. The CDR3 contains 14 residues. The CDR3 DNA follows: TGTGCCATCAGTGGTGACAGGGGGCAGGGTGGCTACACCTTC. Amino acid sequence: CAISGDRGQGGYTF.

This clone was seen just once. The rearrangement joins TRBV19 to TRBJ2-1; 9 positions agree with TRBD2. CDR1 is LNHDA and CDR2 is SQIVND in the germline V gene (reference sequence). V trimming: 7 bases; J trimming: 2 bases; junction bases outside the gene matches: 3. The CDR3 spans 14 residues. CDR3 nucleotides: TGTGCCAGTAAGGTAGCGGGGGCCTACAATGAGCAGTTCTTC. Translating gives CASKVAGAYNEQFF. The whole variable domain, remainder taken from reference TRBV19 and TRBJ2-1, is DGGITQSPKYLFRKEGQNVTLSCEQNLNHDAMYWYRQDPGQGLRLIYYSQIVNDFQKGDIAEGYSVSREKKESFPLTVTSAQKNPTAFYLCASKVAGAYNEQFFGPGTRLTVL.